This T cell receptor beta chain was sequenced for a study of regulatory and conventional T cells in RAG deficiency. Whole-study results and caveats: Control T-cell subsets had markedly higher Shannon entropy and lower Simpson indices than RAG-deficient patients. Treg unique TCR beta sequences were approximately 95-fold fewer in Omenn syndrome and CID/AS patients than controls.

A remark on this clone: What it binds is unknown.

The CDR3 spans 14 residues. Germline CDR1 reads GTSNPN; CDR2 reads SVGIG (reference sequence). V gave up 4 bases and J gave up 8 bases; unmatched junction bases: 12. Genomic DNA came from blood regulatory T cells gated CD4+ CD25-high CD127-low. TCRdb keeps only in-frame clones here, not all; method: immunoSEQ multiplex PCR. The data show under 20,000 clones, with 80% to 90% seen just once and about 1.5% held by the top ten. The same specimen was also included in a second study, on regulatory T cells. As that study records: The primer mix had 52 TRBV and 13 TRBJ primers.

The sequencing input was Tregs sorted from blood. The sequence was obtained from a human donor in good health. The chain carries TRBV30 and TRBJ2-7, with 9 bases that match TRBD2. The CDR3 DNA follows: TGTGCCTGGACTATAGCGGGGGCCGCTATGAAGCAGTACTTC. Encoded protein: CAWTIAGAAMKQYF.